This T cell receptor (beta chain) was documented in a study of PD-L1 blockade in urothelial cancer. Study as a whole: Patients went on atezolizumab at some point between 2012 and 2014, receiving 1,200 mg intravenously every 3 weeks. The researchers analyzed blood 3 weeks (second dose) and 6 weeks after treatment start. Men with urothelial cancer arising in the bladder made up most of the roughly 29 patients.

Germline assignment: CDR1 MNHEY and CDR2 SMNVEV (reference sequence). V gave up 6 bases and J gave up 5 bases; unmatched junction bases: 13. The CDR3 contains 17 residues. Every PCR received spiked-in synthetic TCR analog templates. Some clones are missing from TCRdb's copy, which holds only in-frame ones; the method was immunoSEQ multiplex PCR. The profile shows around 33,000 clones, 80% to 90% of them singletons. Time point: peripheral blood 6 weeks after treatment start. This clone is a singleton in its sample. The sequence was collected from a man at least 80 years old with urothelial cancer. The rearrangement joins TRBV27 to TRBJ2-2; 9 nucleotides agree with TRBD1. Specimen: PBMCs, collected around atezolizumab (anti-PD-L1) treatment. The CDR3 is CASSFTFGTGRTGELFF. CDR3 nucleotide sequence: TGTGCCAGCAGCTTCACCTTCGGGACAGGGAGGACCGGGGAGCTGTTTTTT.